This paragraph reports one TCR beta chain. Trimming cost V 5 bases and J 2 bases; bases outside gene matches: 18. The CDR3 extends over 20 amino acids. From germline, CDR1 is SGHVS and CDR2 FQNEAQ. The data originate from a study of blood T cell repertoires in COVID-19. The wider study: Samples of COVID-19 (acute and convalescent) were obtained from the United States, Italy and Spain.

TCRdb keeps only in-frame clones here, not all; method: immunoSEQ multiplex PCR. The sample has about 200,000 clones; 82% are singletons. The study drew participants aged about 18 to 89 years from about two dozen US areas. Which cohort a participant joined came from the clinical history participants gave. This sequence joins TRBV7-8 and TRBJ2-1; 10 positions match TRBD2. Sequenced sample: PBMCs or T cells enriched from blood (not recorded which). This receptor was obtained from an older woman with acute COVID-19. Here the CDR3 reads CASSLRPLAGGFNTYNEQFF. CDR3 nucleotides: TGTGCCAGCAGCCTTCGCCCCTTAGCGGGGGGCTTCAATACCTACAATGAGCAGTTCTTC.